The 26 T cell receptor beta chains reported below all come from one sample, sequenced in a study of T-cell reconstitution after alpha-beta-depleted transplantation in children. Molecular barcoding with unique molecular identifiers was used for the TCRbeta library. Via MiXCR, TCRdb re-called the PCR reads, giving one row per CDR3 protein. The sample lists some 350,000 distinct CDR3 sequences; about 17% were seen once. The sequencing here drew on PBMCs, mostly from graft donor cells, taken 360 days after TCRalphabeta/CD19-depleted stem cell transplant. These receptors originate from a male patient between 2 and 15 years old who had a stem cell transplant for acute lymphoblastic leukemia, so the T cells may come from the graft donor.

The chain combines TRBV5-1 with TRBJ1-4; 10 bases are a match to TRBD1. The ends lost 4 bases at V and 7 bases at J; junction bases unmatched: 7. Germline CDR1 is SGHRS and CDR2 is YFSETQ. The CDR3 consists of 15 residues. The CDR3 region has the DNA TGCGCCAGCAGCCCCGGGACAGGGGAGGGTGAAAAACTGTTTTTT. This gives the protein CASSPGTGEGEKLFF. The full variable domain, with the rest looked up from reference TRBV5-1 and TRBJ1-4, is KAGVTQTPRYLIKTRGQQVTLSCSPISGHRSVSWYQQTPGQGLQFLFEYFSETQRNKGNFPGRFSGRQFSNSRSEMNVSTLELGDSALYLCASSPGTGEGEKLFFGSGTQLSVL.

The rearrangement uses TRBV6-4 and TRBJ2-3; 8 bases fit TRBD2. The junction had 4 bases not matched to a gene; V was cut back by 0 bases and J by 2 bases. The CDR3 is made up of 16 amino acids. Germline lookup yields CDR1 MRHNA and CDR2 SNTAGT. This CDR3 reads CASSDSPGGPTDTQYF. The CDR3 DNA reads as TGTGCCAGCAGTGACTCCCCGGGAGGGCCCACAGATACGCAGTATTTT.

This chain joins TRBV20-1 and TRBJ2-1; tentative D call: TRBD2 (6 bases). V was pared by 3 bases and J by 2 bases, with 20 bases between. Germline assignment: CDR1 DFQATT and CDR2 SNEGSKA (reference sequence). The CDR3 totals 17 residues. CDR3 amino acids: CSARSGQGRLPYNEQFF. The CDR3 coding sequence is TGCAGTGCTAGGAGCGGGCAGGGCAGGCTCCCCTACAATGAGCAGTTCTTC.

There are many counts of this clonotype. This chain uses TRBV21-1 with TRBJ2-3; TRBD2, the D gene given by the table, was not confirmed from the DNA. TRBV21-1 is a recognized pseudogene. The CDR3 runs to 16 residues. The chain's CDR3 is CASILTSGRVPDTQYF. CDR3 DNA sequence: TGTGCCAGCATTCTTACTAGCGGGAGAGTTCCAGATACGCAGTATTTT.

The chain carries TRBV4-3 and TRBJ1-2, with 7 nucleotides matching TRBD1. CDR3 length: 15 amino acids. Trimming took 3 bases from V and 3 from J; bases not matched to a gene: 7. Germline lookup yields CDR1 LGHNA and CDR2 YSLEER. The CDR3 region is CASSHPGQGDYGYTF. The CDR3 coding sequence is TGCGCCAGCAGCCACCCAGGGCAGGGGGACTATGGCTACACCTTC.

V gene TRBV9 combines with J gene TRBJ2-1; D tentatively reads TRBD1 or TRBD2 (5 bases each). This CDR3 is 13 amino acids long. The germline V and J ends were trimmed by 0 bases and 12 bases, with 13 bases remaining between them. In germline, CDR1 is SGDLS, CDR2 YYNGEE. For the CDR3, the DNA is TGTGCCAGCAGCGTAGAAATAGGGGCGGGGCAGTTCTTC. Its translation: CASSVEIGAGQFF.

This clonotype was seen more than once but under ten times. This chain uses TRBV20-1 with TRBJ2-2, with 7 positions matching TRBD2. In germline, CDR1 is DFQATT, CDR2 SNEGSKA (reference sequence). The junction had 10 bases not matched to a gene; V was cut back by 6 bases and J by 3 bases. The CDR3 has 15 amino acids. The CDR3 nucleotides are TGCAGTGCCGCCGTGGCAGCGGGGTACACCGGGGAGCTGTTTTTT. Its translation: CSAAVAAGYTGELFF.

The CDR3 nucleotides are TGTGCCAGCAGCATAACCGGGACTAGCGGGCTCTACAATGAGCAGTTCTTC. Its protein product is CASSITGTSGLYNEQFF. V usage is TRBV9 and J usage is TRBJ2-1; TRBD2 agrees at 12 bases. The CDR3 totals 17 residues. Germline CDR1 is SGDLS and CDR2 is YYNGEE. Trimming removed 4 bases from V and 3 bases from J; junction bases left unmatched: 8.

As to this clonotype: A read error may explain this, as a much larger clone is one base away. The chain combines TRBV4-2 with TRBJ2-3; 8 bases are shared with TRBD2. V lost 7 bases and J lost 6; bases outside the gene matches: 21. The CDR3 contains 18 residues. Germline CDR1 is LGHNA and CDR2 is YNFKEQ. The CDR3 DNA is TGTGCCAGCACCGGAGCGGGAGAGATCCTACTCCTTCGGGATACGCAGTATTTT. Its protein product is CASTGAGEILLLRDTQYF.

This clonotype was counted many times. The V and J genes are TRBV29-1 and TRBJ2-2; D ambiguous. Germline CDR1 SQVTM, CDR2 ANQGSEA. The V and J ends lost 4 bases and 6 bases respectively, with 9 bases between them. The CDR3 is 12 residues long. CDR3 loop: CSVVGWAGELFF. CDR3 bases: TGCAGCGTTGTAGGGTGGGCCGGGGAGCTGTTTTTT.

The sample holds a few counts of this clonotype. The rearrangement links TRBV6-5 to TRBJ1-2; 7 bases agree with TRBD1. Unmatched junction bases numbered 11, after V lost 6 bases and J lost 4 bases. Germline CDR1 MNHEY, CDR2 SVGAGI. The CDR3 contains 15 residues. The CDR3 nucleotides are TGTGCCAGCAGCCTACTGGAGGGACAGCTCTATGGCTACACCTTC. It codes for CASSLLEGQLYGYTF.

This clonotype was picked up a small number of times. The CDR3 reads CASSYRVYEQYF. For the CDR3, the DNA is TGTGCCAGCAGCTACAGGGTTTACGAGCAGTACTTC. The rearrangement joins TRBV7-2 to TRBJ2-7; weak D call: TRBD1 (6 bases). Germline V gene sequence: CDR1 SGHTA, CDR2 FQGNSA. With 4 bases removed from V and 4 bases from J, the gap between germline ends came to 8 bases. This CDR3 has 12 residues. Combining the CDR3 with reference TRBV7-2 and TRBJ2-7 gives the whole variable domain GAGVSQSPSNKVTEKGKDVELRCDPISGHTALYWYRQSLGQGLEFLIYFQGNSAPDKSGLPSDRFSAERTGGSVSTLTIQRTQQEDSAVYLCASSYRVYEQYFGPGTRLTVT.

The V and J genes are TRBV9 and TRBJ2-1; TRBD2 aligns across 8 bases. The CDR3 extends over 15 amino acids. CDR1 and CDR2 from the germline V gene are SGDLS and YYNGEE. V shed 0 bases, J shed 8 bases, and the junction held 7 bases outside the gene matches. The DNA for the CDR3 is TGTGCCAGCAGCGTAGACCCGGGAGGGGGGGATGAGCAGTTCTTC. This sequence encodes CASSVDPGGGDEQFF.

The chain uses TRBV6-5 and TRBJ2-3; no clear D gene. This CDR3 is built from 12 residues. The germline CDR1 and CDR2 sequences are MNHEY and SVGAGI. The germline V and J ends were trimmed by 8 bases and 5 bases, with 11 bases remaining between them. CDR3 residues: CASSRGGDTQYF. The CDR3 DNA sequence: TGTGCCAGCTCAAGAGGTGGAGATACGCAGTATTTT.

This clonotype has ten or more counts. J is TRBJ1-6 and V is TRBV12-3 or TRBV12-4, with no clear D. V was clipped by 3 bases and J by 9 bases, with 9 bases between them. This CDR3 contains 13 residues. In nucleotides, the CDR3 is TGTGCCAGCAGTTTCGGGGTAACTTCACCCCTCCACTTT. It yields the protein CASSFGVTSPLHF.

This clonotype was seen a few times. The chain uses TRBV20-1 and TRBJ2-7, with D perhaps matching TRBD1 (5 bases). The CDR3 loop spans 15 amino acids. The germline CDR1 and CDR2 sequences are DFQATT and SNEGSKA (reference sequence). The CDR3 coding sequence is TGCTCCCTCCCGTCTGGGGCCAGCCCTTTTTACGAGCAGTACTTC. This sequence encodes CSLPSGASPFYEQYF.

There are many counts of this clonotype. The chain has TRBV27 and TRBJ2-7; TRBD2 aligns across 8 bases. Germline CDR1 is MNHEY and CDR2 is SMNVEV (reference sequence). The CDR3 runs 15 residues. The ends lost 0 bases at V and 1 base at J; junction bases unmatched: 2. The CDR3 protein is CASSLSPSGSYEQYF. CDR3 bases: TGTGCCAGCAGTTTATCGCCTAGCGGGTCCTACGAGCAGTACTTC.

CDR3 protein: CASQRSKLFF. CDR3 sequence (DNA): TGCGCCAGCCAACGATCGAAACTGTTTTTT. The rearrangement links TRBV10-2 to TRBJ1-4; D gene uncertain. The CDR3 is made up of 10 amino acids. Trimming left V 8 bases short and J 11 bases short, with 9 bases between. Looked up from germline, CDR1 is WSHSY and CDR2 is SAAADI.

CDR3 nucleotide sequence: TGTGCCAGCAGTTCCCGCGACCTTAGCGGGAGAGGTAATGAGCAGTTCTTC. Its translation is CASSSRDLSGRGNEQFF. The chain uses TRBV28 and TRBJ2-1; 9 bases line up with TRBD2. The CDR3 covers 17 residues. Germline V gives CDR1 MDHEN, CDR2 SYDVKM. The junction had 14 bases not matched to a gene; V was cut back by 4 bases and J by 7 bases.

The chain has TRBV24-1 and TRBJ2-7, with 8 bases lining up with TRBD1. CDR1 KGHDR and CDR2 SFDVKD come from the germline V gene. This CDR3 spans 16 amino acids. The J segment lost 0 bases and the V segment lost 3 bases, leaving 6 bases of the junction unmatched. CDR3 loop: CATSDAQGAGSYEQYF. DNA of the CDR3: TGTGCCACCAGTGATGCCCAGGGGGCCGGCTCCTACGAGCAGTACTTC.

There are many counts of this clonotype. The J gene is TRBJ2-1, the V gene TRBV6-5; D is possibly TRBD1 (6 bases). Trimming took 4 bases from V and 0 from J, leaving 13 bases between them. This CDR3 contains 16 residues. The germline V gene encodes CDR1 MNHEY and CDR2 SVGAGI. The CDR3 here is CASSSLTGNSYNEQFF. As DNA, the CDR3 is TGTGCCAGCAGTTCTCTAACAGGGAACTCCTACAATGAGCAGTTCTTC.

This clonotype has just a few counts. The genes are TRBV28 and TRBJ2-5; maybe TRBD1 (5 bases). With 1 base removed from V and 4 bases from J, the gap between germline ends came to 16 bases. Germline-derived CDR1 and CDR2 are MDHEN and SYDVKM. The CDR3 loop spans 16 amino acids. In DNA, the CDR3 is TGTGCCAGCAGTTTATTAGTTGGACAAGGATTAGAGACCCAGTACTTC. Its protein is CASSLLVGQGLETQYF.

This clonotype was detected a few times. The V call is TRBV29-1, the J call TRBJ1-2; 9 nucleotides line up with TRBD1. The CDR3 extends over 14 amino acids. J was trimmed by 8 bases and V by 7 bases; bases with no gene match: 14. CDR1 and CDR2 (germline): SQVTM, ANQGSEA. The CDR3 is CSAHAPGQGSGYTF. The DNA for the CDR3 is TGCAGCGCTCACGCTCCGGGACAGGGATCCGGCTACACCTTC.

This clonotype has a handful of counts. CDR3 in amino acids: CASSFYAPGMVNTGELFF. In nucleotides, the CDR3 is TGTGCCAGCAGTTTCTACGCCCCGGGTATGGTCAACACCGGGGAGCTGTTTTTT. The V call is TRBV27, the J call TRBJ2-2; D is unresolved. Germline lookup yields CDR1 MNHEY and CDR2 SMNVEV (reference sequence). The CDR3 is 18 residues long. V was clipped by 3 bases and J by 2 bases, with 19 bases between them.

This clonotype has more than one count but fewer than ten. The CDR3 loop is CSAREERATDTQYF. In nucleotides, the CDR3 is TGCAGTGCTAGAGAGGAGAGAGCAACAGATACGCAGTATTTT. The genes are TRBV20-1 and TRBJ2-3; D gene uncertain. Germline assignment: CDR1 DFQATT and CDR2 SNEGSKA (reference sequence). This CDR3 spans 14 amino acids. The V end lost 0 bases, the J end lost 3 bases, and 10 bases lay between the germline ends.

In its sample, this clonotype was seen a few times. This rearrangement joins TRBV6-5 to TRBJ2-3; D is unresolved. Looked up from germline, CDR1 is MNHEY and CDR2 is SVGAGI. Trimming removed 2 bases at V and 2 bases at J, with 20 bases between. The CDR3 length is 18 residues. DNA for the CDR3: TGTGCCAGCAGTTACCTACGGCCCACCGAAACCTACACAGATACGCAGTATTTT. Translation gives CASSYLRPTETYTDTQYF.